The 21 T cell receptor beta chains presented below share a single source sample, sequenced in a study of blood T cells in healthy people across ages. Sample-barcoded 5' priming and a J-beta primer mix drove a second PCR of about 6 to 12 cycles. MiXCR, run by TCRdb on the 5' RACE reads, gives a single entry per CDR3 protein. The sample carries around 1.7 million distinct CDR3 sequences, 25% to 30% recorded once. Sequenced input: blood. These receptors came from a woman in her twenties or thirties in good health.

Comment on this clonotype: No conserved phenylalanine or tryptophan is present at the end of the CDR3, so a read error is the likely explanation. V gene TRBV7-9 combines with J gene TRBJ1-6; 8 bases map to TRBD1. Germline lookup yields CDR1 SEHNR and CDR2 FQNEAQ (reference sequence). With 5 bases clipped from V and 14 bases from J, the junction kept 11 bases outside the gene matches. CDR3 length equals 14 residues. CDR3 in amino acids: CASSLGQAARALHV. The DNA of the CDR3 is TGTGCCAGCAGCCTGGGACAGGCGGCTAGGGCCCTCCACGTT.

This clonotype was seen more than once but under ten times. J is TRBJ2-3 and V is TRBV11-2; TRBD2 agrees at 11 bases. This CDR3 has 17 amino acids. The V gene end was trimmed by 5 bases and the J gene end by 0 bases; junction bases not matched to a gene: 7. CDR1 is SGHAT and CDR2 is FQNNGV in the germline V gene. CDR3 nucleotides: TGTGCCAGCAGCGATGCACTAGCGGGGGAGAGCACAGATACGCAGTATTTT. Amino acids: CASSDALAGESTDTQYF.

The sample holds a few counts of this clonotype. CDR3 sequence: CATVTGGESYEQYF. In DNA, the CDR3 is TGTGCCACCGTTACAGGGGGCGAATCCTACGAGCAGTACTTC. This sequence joins TRBV24-1 and TRBJ2-7, with TRBD1 identical over 9 bases. Germline V gene sequence: CDR1 KGHDR, CDR2 SFDVKD. The V and J ends lost 9 bases and 1 base, in that order; junction bases with no gene match: 6. The CDR3 has 14 residues.

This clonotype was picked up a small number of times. In nucleotides, the CDR3 is TGTGCCAGCAGCTTGGCGGTTAGCGGGGGGGCCTCTGGGGCCAACGTCCTGACTTTC. Its protein is CASSLAVSGGASGANVLTF. The V gene is TRBV5-5, the J gene TRBJ2-6; 11 nucleotides line up with TRBD2. Trimming at V came to 0 bases and at J to 0 bases, leaving 5 bases not matched to a gene. The CDR3 contains 19 residues. Germline lookup yields CDR1 SGHKS and CDR2 YYEKEE (reference sequence).

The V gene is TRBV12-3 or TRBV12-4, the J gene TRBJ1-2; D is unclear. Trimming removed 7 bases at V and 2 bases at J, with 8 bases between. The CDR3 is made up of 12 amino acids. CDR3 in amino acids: CASMSRNYGYTF. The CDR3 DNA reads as TGTGCCAGCATGAGCCGAAACTATGGCTACACCTTC.

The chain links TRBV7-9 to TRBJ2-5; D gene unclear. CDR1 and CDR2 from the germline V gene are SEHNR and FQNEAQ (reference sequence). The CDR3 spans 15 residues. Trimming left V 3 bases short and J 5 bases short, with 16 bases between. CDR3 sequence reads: CASSFGVAPKETQYF. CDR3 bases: TGTGCCAGCAGCTTCGGCGTTGCACCGAAGGAGACCCAGTACTTC.

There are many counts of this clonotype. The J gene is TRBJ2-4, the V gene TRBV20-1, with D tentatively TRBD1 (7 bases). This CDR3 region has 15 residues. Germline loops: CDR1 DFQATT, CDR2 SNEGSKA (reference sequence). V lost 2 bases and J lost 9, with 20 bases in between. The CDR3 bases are TGCAGTGCTAGAAATCCGGGGGACAGTAACAGCATTCAGTACTTC. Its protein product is CSARNPGDSNSIQYF.

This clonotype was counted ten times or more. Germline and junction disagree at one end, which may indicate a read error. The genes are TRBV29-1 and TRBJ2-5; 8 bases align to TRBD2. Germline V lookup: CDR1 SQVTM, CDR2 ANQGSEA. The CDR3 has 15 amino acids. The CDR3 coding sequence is TGCAGTGTTGAAACTAGCGGCAGGCTCCAAGAGACCCAGTACTTC. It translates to CSVETSGRLQETQYF.

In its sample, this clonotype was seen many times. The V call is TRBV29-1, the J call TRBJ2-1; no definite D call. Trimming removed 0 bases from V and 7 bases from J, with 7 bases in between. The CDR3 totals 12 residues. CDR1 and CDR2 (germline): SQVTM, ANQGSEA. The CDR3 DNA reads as TGCAGCGTTGAAGAAGGAGCGAATGAGCAGTTCTTC. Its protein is CSVEEGANEQFF.

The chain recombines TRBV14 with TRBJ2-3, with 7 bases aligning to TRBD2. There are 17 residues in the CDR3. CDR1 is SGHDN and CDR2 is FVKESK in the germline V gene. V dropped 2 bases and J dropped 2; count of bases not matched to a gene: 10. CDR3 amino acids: CASSQNILADNTDTQYF. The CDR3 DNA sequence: TGTGCCAGCAGCCAAAATATCCTAGCGGATAACACAGATACGCAGTATTTT.

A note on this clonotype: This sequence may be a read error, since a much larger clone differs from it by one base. The CDR3 DNA follows: TGCAATGCTCCCCTAGCGGGATATTACAATGAGCAGTTCTTC. Translation gives CNAPLAGYYNEQFF. The genes are TRBV20-1 and TRBJ2-1, with 9 bases aligning to TRBD2. Germline values: CDR1 DFQATT, CDR2 SNEGSKA (reference sequence). The CDR3 consists of 14 residues.

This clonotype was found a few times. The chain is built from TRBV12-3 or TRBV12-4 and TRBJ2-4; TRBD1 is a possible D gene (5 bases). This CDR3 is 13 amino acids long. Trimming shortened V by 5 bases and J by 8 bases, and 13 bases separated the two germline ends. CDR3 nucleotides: TGTGCCAGCAGTCTAAGTCAAGGGGACATTCAGTACTTC. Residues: CASSLSQGDIQYF.

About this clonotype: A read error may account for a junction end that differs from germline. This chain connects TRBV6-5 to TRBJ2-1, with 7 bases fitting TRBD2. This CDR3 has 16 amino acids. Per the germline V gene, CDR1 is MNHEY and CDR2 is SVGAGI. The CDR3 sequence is CVSSTTSGNSYNEQFF. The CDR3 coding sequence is TGTGTCAGCAGCACCACCAGCGGGAATTCCTACAATGAGCAGTTCTTC.

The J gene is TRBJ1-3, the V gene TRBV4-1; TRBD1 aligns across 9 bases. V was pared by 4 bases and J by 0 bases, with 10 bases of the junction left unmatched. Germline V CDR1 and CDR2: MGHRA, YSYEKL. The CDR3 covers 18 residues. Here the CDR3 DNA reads TGCGCCAGCAGCCCCGGGACAGGGAGAGTTAGCTCTGGAAACACCATATATTTT. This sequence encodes CASSPGTGRVSSGNTIYF.

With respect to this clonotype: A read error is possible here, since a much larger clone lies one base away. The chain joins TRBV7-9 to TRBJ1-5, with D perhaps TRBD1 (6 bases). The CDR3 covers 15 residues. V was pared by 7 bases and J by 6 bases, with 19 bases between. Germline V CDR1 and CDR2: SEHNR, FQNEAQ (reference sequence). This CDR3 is CASNSDSDGSQPQHF. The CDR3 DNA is TGTGCCAGCAACTCGGACAGTGATGGGTCTCAGCCCCAGCATTTT. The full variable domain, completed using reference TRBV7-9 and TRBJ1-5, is DTGVSQNPRHKITKRGQNVTFRCDPISEHNRLYWYRQTLGQGPEFLTYFQNEAQLEKSRLLSDRFSAERPKGSFSTLEIQRTEQGDSAMYLCASNSDSDGSQPQHFGDGTRLSIL.

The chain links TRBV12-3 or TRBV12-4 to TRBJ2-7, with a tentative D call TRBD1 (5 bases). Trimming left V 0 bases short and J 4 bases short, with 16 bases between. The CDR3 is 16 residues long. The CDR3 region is CASSLAPARVVYEQYF. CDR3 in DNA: TGTGCCAGCAGTTTAGCGCCGGCCAGGGTAGTATACGAGCAGTACTTC.

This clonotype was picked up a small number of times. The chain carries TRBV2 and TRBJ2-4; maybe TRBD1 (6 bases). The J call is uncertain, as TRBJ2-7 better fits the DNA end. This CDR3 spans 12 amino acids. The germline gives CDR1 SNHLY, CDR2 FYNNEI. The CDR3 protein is CASGDNTYEQYF. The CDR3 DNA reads TGTGCCAGCGGGGACAACACCTACGAGCAGTACTTC.

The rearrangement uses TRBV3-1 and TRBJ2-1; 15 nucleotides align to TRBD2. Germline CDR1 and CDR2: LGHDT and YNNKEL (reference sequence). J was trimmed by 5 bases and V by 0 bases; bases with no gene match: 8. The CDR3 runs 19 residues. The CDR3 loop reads CASSQDQGLAGGAHNEQFF. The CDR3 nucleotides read TGTGCCAGCAGCCAAGATCAGGGACTAGCGGGAGGCGCGCACAATGAGCAGTTCTTC.

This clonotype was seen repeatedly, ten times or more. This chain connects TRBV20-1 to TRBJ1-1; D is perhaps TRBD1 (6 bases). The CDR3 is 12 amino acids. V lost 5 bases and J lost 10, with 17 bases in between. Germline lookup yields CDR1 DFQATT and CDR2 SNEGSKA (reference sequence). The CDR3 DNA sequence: TGCAGTGCTCCCCTGTTGGGGACAAGAGCTTTCTTT. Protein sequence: CSAPLLGTRAFF.

This chain's CDR3 is CASSLGHLSNSPLHF. DNA of the CDR3: TGTGCCAGCAGTTTGGGACACCTCAGTAATTCACCCCTCCACTTT. The V gene is TRBV28, the J gene TRBJ1-6; TRBD1 is a possible D gene (6 bases). Germline lookup yields CDR1 MDHEN and CDR2 SYDVKM. The CDR3 runs to 15 residues. The V gene lost 3 bases and the J gene lost 6 bases, with 12 bases spanning the gap.

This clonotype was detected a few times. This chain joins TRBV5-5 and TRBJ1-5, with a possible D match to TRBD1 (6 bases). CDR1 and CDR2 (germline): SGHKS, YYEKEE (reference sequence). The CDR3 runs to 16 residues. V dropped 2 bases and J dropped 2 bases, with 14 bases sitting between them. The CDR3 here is CASSLGGPGRNQPQHF. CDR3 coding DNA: TGTGCCAGCAGCTTAGGGGGGCCAGGACGCAATCAGCCCCAGCATTTT.